These T cell receptor beta chains were read from a single sample in a study of blood T cell repertoires in COVID-19. Repertoires were generated with immunoSEQ multiplex PCR, while TCRdb's copy carries only in-frame clones and drops some. The table includes nearly 40,000 clones, 86% detected once. Sequencing input: peripheral blood. These receptors all stem from a man aged 50 to 59 in a cohort sampled during active COVID-19. The CDR3 runs from the conserved cysteine through the conserved F or W. The order of the fields is V gene, clone size, J gene, D gene, CDR3 protein, CDR3 DNA. The D gene is left open where the match is weak. Clone size is given for some rows only: seen once, a few or many times, or a class if the clone is expanded.

>TRBV19|NA|TRBJ1-1|NA
CASSIGFYSNTEAFF
TGTGCCAGTAGTATAGGTTTCTATTCGAACACTGAAGCTTTCTTT
>TRBV5-1|NA|TRBJ2-3|NA
CASSTTGISDTQYF
TGCGCCAGCAGCACCACAGGGATCTCAGATACGCAGTATTTT
>TRBV6-5|NA|TRBJ2-7|TRBD1
CASISPRDRGLEQYF
TGTGCCAGCATCTCCCCCCGGGACAGGGGGTTAGAGCAGTACTTC
>TRBV19|NA|TRBJ1-2|TRBD1
CASSTHGQGRITNYGYTF
TGTGCCAGTAGTACGCACGGACAGGGCCGAATCACTAACTATGGCTACACCTTC
>TRBV27|NA|TRBJ1-2|TRBD1
CASADRGVFGYTF
TGTGCCAGCGCAGACAGGGGGGTATTTGGCTACACCTTC
>TRBV11-2|NA|TRBJ2-7|TRBD2
CASNLIDRAGEQYF
TGTGCCAGCAACTTAATCGACCGAGCGGGGGAGCAGTACTTC
>TRBV24-1|NA|TRBJ2-2|TRBD2
CATSDGTSGTGELFF
TGTGCCACCAGTGACGGGACTAGCGGCACCGGGGAGCTGTTTTTT
>TRBV7-2|NA|TRBJ2-1|TRBD2
CASSLEPAGGRFF
TGTGCCAGCAGCTTAGAACCCGCGGGGGGGCGGTTCTTC
>TRBV6-1|NA|TRBJ1-3|NA
CASSEAHGGSSGNTIYF
TGTGCCAGCAGTGAAGCGCACGGGGGGAGCTCTGGAAACACCATATATTTT
>TRBV7-2|NA|TRBJ1-1|TRBD1
CASSSSDRAEAFF
TGTGCCAGCAGCTCCTCGGACAGGGCCGAAGCTTTCTTT
>TRBV19|NA|TRBJ2-3|TRBD2
CASRVAGASTDTQYF
TGTGCCAGTCGTGTAGCGGGAGCAAGCACAGATACGCAGTATTTT
>TRBV5-4|NA|TRBJ2-5|TRBD2
CASSLRTSGGEKTQYF
TGTGCCAGCAGCTTGCGAACTAGCGGGGGAGAGAAGACCCAGTACTTC
>TRBV2|NA|TRBJ2-3|TRBD2
CASRFQAGVGTDTQYF
TGTGCCAGCCGATTCCAAGCGGGAGTGGGGACAGATACGCAGTATTTT
>TRBV27|NA|TRBJ2-7|NA
CASSESTGEQYF
TGTGCCAGCAGTGAGTCTACCGGCGAGCAGTACTTC
>TRBV29-1|NA|TRBJ2-5|NA
CSVEVDPLTQYF
TGCAGCGTCGAGGTGGATCCCCTTACCCAGTACTTC
>TRBV18|NA|TRBJ2-5|TRBD2
CASSPEAGVETQYF
TGTGCCAGCTCACCCGAAGCGGGAGTGGAGACCCAGTACTTC
>TRBV5-6|NA|TRBJ2-1|NA
CASRADSSYNEQFF
TGTGCCAGCAGGGCGGACAGCTCCTACAATGAGCAGTTCTTC
>TRBV4-2|NA|TRBJ1-1|TRBD1
CASSQNRGEAFF
TGTGCCAGCAGCCAAAACAGGGGAGAAGCTTTCTTT
>TRBV7-9|NA|TRBJ2-3|NA
CASTRGSADTQYF
TGTGCCTCTACTCGGGGGAGCGCAGATACGCAGTATTTT
>TRBV7-9|NA|TRBJ2-7|NA
CASSLGGREQYF
TGTGCCAGCAGCTTAGGGGGGCGGGAGCAGTACTTC
>TRBV3-1/TRBV3-2|NA|TRBJ2-7|TRBD2
CASSQTLPSGDYEQYF
TGTGCCAGCAGCCAAACTCTCCCTAGCGGGGACTACGAGCAGTACTTC
>TRBV2|NA|TRBJ1-2|NA
CASGQIYGYTF
TGTGCCAGCGGCCAGATCTATGGCTACACCTTC
>TRBV24-1|large|TRBJ1-6|NA
CATSDTRQANSPLHF
TGTGCCACCAGTGATACCAGACAAGCTAATTCACCCCTCCACTTT
>TRBV5-8|NA|TRBJ2-5|TRBD2
CASSHGLAGEETQYF
TGTGCCAGCAGCCACGGACTAGCGGGAGAGGAGACCCAGTACTTC
>TRBV7-2|NA|TRBJ2-1|TRBD2
CASSLTSGGSSYNEQFF
TGTGCCAGCAGCTTAACTAGCGGGGGGAGCTCCTACAATGAGCAGTTCTTC
>TRBV4-1|NA|TRBJ2-3|TRBD1
CASSQVPGQGPTDTQYF
TGCGCCAGCAGCCAAGTGCCGGGACAGGGGCCCACAGATACGCAGTATTTT
>TRBV10-1|NA|TRBJ2-2|TRBD2
CASSEGAGVPQTTGELFF
TGCGCCAGCAGTGAGGGAGCGGGAGTCCCACAAACAACCGGGGAGCTGTTTTTT
>TRBV6-6|NA|TRBJ2-5|NA
CASSYTRGTGETQYF
TGTGCCAGCAGTTATACCAGGGGCACCGGAGAGACCCAGTACTTC
>TRBV7-9|NA|TRBJ2-7|TRBD2
CASSEGLAGAGYIDEQYF
TGTGCCAGCAGCGAGGGACTAGCGGGGGCCGGTTATATCGACGAGCAGTACTTC
>TRBV5-4|once|TRBJ2-3|NA
CASSRRDWLGTDTQYF
TGTGCCAGCAGCCGACGGGACTGGTTGGGCACAGATACGCAGTATTTT
>TRBV29-1|NA|TRBJ1-1|NA
CSVDETGDTEAFF
TGCAGCGTTGACGAGACAGGAGACACTGAAGCTTTCTTT
>TRBV7-8|NA|TRBJ2-5|NA
CASSRLRPETQYF
TGTGCCAGCAGCCGACTCCGTCCTGAGACCCAGTACTTC
>TRBV5-1|NA|TRBJ1-6|NA
CASSLDQGNSPLHF
TGCGCCAGCAGCTTGGACCAGGGGAATTCACCCCTCCACTTT
>TRBV20-1|NA|TRBJ1-5|NA
CSASSGGGNQPQHF
TGCAGTGCTAGTTCCGGTGGAGGCAATCAGCCCCAGCATTTT
>TRBV16|NA|TRBJ1-4|NA
CASSQSLANEKLFF
TGTGCCAGCAGCCAATCTCTAGCCAATGAAAAACTGTTTTTT
>TRBV5-1|NA|TRBJ2-1|NA
CASSLAGSHSYNEQFF
TGCGCCAGCAGCTTGGCCGGTAGCCACTCCTACAATGAGCAGTTCTTC
>TRBV11-2|NA|TRBJ2-1|TRBD2
CASSYTGGTYNEQFF
TGTGCCAGCAGCTATACGGGGGGGACCTACAATGAGCAGTTCTTC
>TRBV10-3|once|TRBJ2-3|NA
CAISEPPGGAGPSTDTQYF
TGTGCCATCAGTGAGCCTCCCGGGGGTGCGGGGCCTAGCACAGATACGCAGTATTTT
>TRBV19|NA|TRBJ2-7|NA
CASFPYSGVYEQYF
TGTGCCAGTTTCCCCTACTCCGGGGTTTACGAGCAGTACTTC
>TRBV6-6|NA|TRBJ2-2|TRBD1
CASRDRGQTGELFF
TGTGCCAGCAGAGACAGGGGGCAAACCGGGGAGCTGTTTTTT
>TRBV6-5|once|TRBJ2-2|TRBD1
CASSQGAGELFF
TGTGCCAGCAGCCAGGGGGCCGGGGAGCTGTTTTTT
>TRBV27|NA|TRBJ1-5|NA
CASSLVRGFDQPQHF
TGTGCCAGCAGTTTGGTCAGGGGTTTTGATCAGCCCCAGCATTTT
>TRBV29-1|NA|TRBJ2-2|TRBD1
CSVVLRGPVTGELFF
TGCAGCGTTGTTTTGAGGGGGCCGGTCACCGGGGAGCTGTTTTTT
>TRBV6-6|NA|TRBJ1-2|NA
CASSPAGNQGKANYGYTF
TGTGCCAGCAGTCCTGCAGGGAATCAAGGAAAAGCTAACTATGGCTACACCTTC
>TRBV6-2/TRBV6-3|few|TRBJ2-3|TRBD2
CASSRTSGVPTDTQYF
TGTGCCAGCAGCCGGACTAGCGGGGTTCCCACAGATACGCAGTATTTT
>TRBV5-4|NA|TRBJ1-1|TRBD1
CASSRDRDREINTEAFF
TGTGCCAGCAGCCGTGATCGGGACAGGGAAATCAACACTGAAGCTTTCTTT
>TRBV4-3|NA|TRBJ1-5|NA
CASSQGRGSNQPQHF
TGCGCCAGCAGCCAAGGCAGGGGTAGCAATCAGCCCCAGCATTTT
>TRBV7-2|NA|TRBJ2-7|NA
CASSLKVHSYEQYF
TGTGCCAGCAGCTTAAAAGTACACTCCTACGAGCAGTACTTC
>TRBV7-9|once|TRBJ2-5|NA
CASSPIGVGETQYF
TGTGCCAGCAGCCCCATAGGAGTGGGAGAGACCCAGTACTTC
>TRBV9|NA|TRBJ1-1|TRBD1
CASSATGAKEAFF
TGTGCCAGCAGCGCGACAGGGGCGAAAGAAGCTTTCTTT
>TRBV6-2/TRBV6-3|NA|TRBJ1-2|NA
CASSSADYTF
TGTGCCAGCAGTTCTGCGGACTACACCTTC
>TRBV11-1|once|TRBJ2-5|NA
CASSFVGGRGGETQYF
TGTGCCAGCAGCTTCGTCGGGGGGAGAGGGGGAGAGACCCAGTACTTC
>TRBV19|NA|TRBJ2-6|TRBD2
CASCILRGGRAGANVLTF
TGTGCCAGTTGTATACTTCGGGGGGGGCGGGCTGGGGCCAACGTCCTGACTTTC
>TRBV7-9|NA|TRBJ1-2|TRBD1
CASSFLYRGQVYGYTF
TGTGCCAGCAGCTTCTTATACAGGGGGCAGGTCTATGGCTACACCTTC
>TRBV7-9|NA|TRBJ1-1|NA
CASSTQMNTEAFF
TGTGCCAGCAGCACACAGATGAACACTGAAGCTTTCTTT
>TRBV7-2|NA|TRBJ2-5|TRBD2
CASSPRRASGGAYQETQYF
TGTGCCAGCAGCCCGAGGCGAGCTAGCGGGGGAGCTTACCAAGAGACCCAGTACTTC
>TRBV7-3|NA|TRBJ2-2|NA
CASSLKWGGDNTGELFF
TGTGCCAGCAGCTTAAAGTGGGGCGGGGATAACACCGGGGAGCTGTTTTTT
>TRBV29-1|few|TRBJ2-1|TRBD2
CSAAGTSGGDEQFF
TGCAGCGCAGCCGGGACTAGTGGGGGCGATGAGCAGTTCTTC
>TRBV12-3/TRBV12-4|once|TRBJ2-1|NA
CASTTTYNEQFF
TGTGCCAGCACGACTACCTACAATGAGCAGTTCTTC